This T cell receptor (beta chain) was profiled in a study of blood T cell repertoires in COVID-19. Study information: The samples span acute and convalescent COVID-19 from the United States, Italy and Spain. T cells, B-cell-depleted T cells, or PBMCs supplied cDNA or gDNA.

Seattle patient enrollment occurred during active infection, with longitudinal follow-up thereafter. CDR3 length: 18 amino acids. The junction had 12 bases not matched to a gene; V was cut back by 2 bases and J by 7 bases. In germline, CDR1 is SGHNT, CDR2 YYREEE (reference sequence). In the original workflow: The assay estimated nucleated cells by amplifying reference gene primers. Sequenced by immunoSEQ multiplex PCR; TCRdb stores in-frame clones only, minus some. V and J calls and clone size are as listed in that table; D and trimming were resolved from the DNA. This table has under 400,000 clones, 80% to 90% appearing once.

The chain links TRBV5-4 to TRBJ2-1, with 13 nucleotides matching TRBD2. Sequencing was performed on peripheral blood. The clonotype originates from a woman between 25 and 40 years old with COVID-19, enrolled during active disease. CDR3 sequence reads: CASSLSGLAGTSRNEQFF. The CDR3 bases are TGTGCCAGCAGCTTATCGGGACTAGCGGGAACATCCCGTAATGAGCAGTTCTTC.